These 21 T cell receptor beta chains originate from one sample sequenced in a study of beta chain features in type 1 diabetes. The authors reverse transcribed all of the isolated RNA, so sequencing captured expressed TCRB transcripts. Data came from immunoSEQ multiplex PCR; TCRdb stores just in-frame clones and leaves some out. Among 300,000 or so clones, approximately 12% were seen once, and the ten largest hold 0.015%. Findings and caveats of the study: Type 1 diabetes patients had moderately but significantly shorter TCRB CDR3s in all four CD4+ subsets.

These receptors' antigens are unknown. Source material: naive CD4+ T cells from blood. Receptor source: a woman between 18 and 29 years old with type 1 diabetes.

This clone has a handful of counts. This chain connects TRBV2 to TRBJ1-1; a weak D match, TRBD1 (5 bases). Germline V CDR1 and CDR2: SNHLY, FYNNEI. There are 15 residues in the CDR3. The V end was cut by 7 bases, the J end by 4 bases, with 19 bases between. CDR3 region: CASTELQGGSTEAFF. The CDR3 DNA follows: TGTGCCAGCACCGAGCTCCAGGGAGGGAGCACTGAAGCTTTCTTT.

V usage is TRBV7-2 and J usage is TRBJ1-1; possible D gene TRBD1, 6 bases. This CDR3 spans 14 amino acids. V shed 2 bases and J shed 3 bases, with 10 bases lying between them. From germline, CDR1 is SGHTA and CDR2 FQGNSA. CDR3 bases: TGTGCCAGCAGCTTAAGGGGGATTGACACTGAAGCTTTCTTT. It is translated as CASSLRGIDTEAFF. Full variable domain (missing parts from reference TRBV7-2 and TRBJ1-1): GAGVSQSPSNKVTEKGKDVELRCDPISGHTALYWYRQSLGQGLEFLIYFQGNSAPDKSGLPSDRFSAERTGGSVSTLTIQRTQQEDSAVYLCASSLRGIDTEAFFGQGTRLTVV.

The V gene is TRBV5-6, the J gene TRBJ2-1; 13 positions agree with TRBD2. Trimming took 4 bases from V and 6 from J; bases not matched to a gene: 4. The CDR3 runs 15 residues. CDR1 and CDR2 (germline): SGHDT, YYEEEE. CDR3 in amino acids: CASSKRTSGSNEQFF. DNA of the CDR3: TGTGCCAGCAGCAAACGGACTAGCGGGAGCAATGAGCAGTTCTTC.

This clone appeared a few times. V usage is TRBV28 and J usage is TRBJ2-1; D might be TRBD2 (6 bases). The CDR3 sequence is 15 residues long. Germline CDR1 reads MDHEN; CDR2 reads SYDVKM. Deletions cut 6 bases from V and 3 bases from J, with 15 bases between. CDR3 bases: TGTGCCAGCAGGCCGCTTGGAGCGGGCTACAATGAGCAGTTCTTC. It is translated as CASRPLGAGYNEQFF.

The chain joins TRBV5-1 to TRBJ2-7; 9 bases align to TRBD2. Germline loops: CDR1 SGHRS, CDR2 YFSETQ. V dropped 0 bases and J dropped 5; count of bases not matched to a gene: 6. This CDR3 has 15 amino acids. CDR3 sequence (DNA): TGCGCCAGCAGCTTGGGCGGCGGGAGGGCCCACGAGCAGTACTTC. Residues: CASSLGGGRAHEQYF.

The sample holds a few counts of this clone. CDR3 sequence reads: CASSPIGTSGRYEQYF. The CDR3 DNA follows: TGCGCCAGCAGCCCCATAGGGACTAGCGGGCGTTACGAGCAGTACTTC. The chain combines TRBV4-1 with TRBJ2-7; 12 bases line up with TRBD2. In germline, CDR1 is MGHRA, CDR2 YSYEKL. V dropped 4 bases and J dropped 4; count of bases not matched to a gene: 8. The CDR3 has 16 residues.

A few counts support this clone. The rearrangement joins TRBV9 to TRBJ1-3; unclear D gene. The V gene's germline CDR1 is SGDLS and CDR2 YYNGEE. Trimming left V 0 bases short and J 0 bases short, with 7 bases between. The CDR3 covers 15 residues. The CDR3 DNA reads as TGTGCCAGCAGCGTAGGGAGTTACTCTGGAAACACCATATATTTT. Its translation: CASSVGSYSGNTIYF.

In this sample, this clone turned up a few times. This sequence joins TRBV6-5 and TRBJ2-7; D remains unclear. The CDR3 is 12 residues long. Germline values: CDR1 MNHEY, CDR2 SVGAGI. V lost 2 bases to trimming and J lost 4 bases, with 6 bases between them. The CDR3 nucleotides read TGTGCCAGCAGTTACGAGCGATACGAGCAGTACGTC. It codes for CASSYERYEQYV.

The chain recombines TRBV5-1 with TRBJ2-3; 7 bases agree with TRBD2. Germline V gene sequence: CDR1 SGHRS, CDR2 YFSETQ. Germline trimming cut 4 bases from V and 6 bases from J; bases unmatched to any gene: 14. The CDR3 length is 16 residues. For the CDR3, the DNA is TGCGCCAGCAGCAAGAGGACTAGTGACGTGTCGGATACGCAGTATTTT. Encoded protein: CASSKRTSDVSDTQYF.

This clone has more than one count but fewer than ten. The chain carries TRBV6-5 and TRBJ2-1; no clear D gene. Deletions cut 2 bases from V and 0 bases from J, with 8 bases between. The CDR3 spans 15 residues. CDR1 is MNHEY and CDR2 is SVGAGI in the germline V gene. Written as DNA, the CDR3 is TGTGCCAGCAGTTACACCGCCAGCTCCTACAATGAGCAGTTCTTC. Translated: CASSYTASSYNEQFF.

This clone was counted a few times. Other DNA sequences in this sample translate to the same CDR3. This chain connects TRBV7-9 to TRBJ2-3, with 7 bases identical to TRBD1. CDR1 and CDR2 (germline): SEHNR, FQNEAQ (reference sequence). This CDR3 is built from 14 residues. Germline trimming cut 3 bases from V and 1 base from J; bases unmatched to any gene: 1. The CDR3 sequence is CASSFDRGTDTQYF. CDR3 in DNA: TGTGCCAGCAGCTTTGACAGGGGCACAGATACGCAGTATTTT.

Points on this clone: Germline and junction disagree at one end, which may indicate a read error. The chain is built from TRBV18 and TRBJ2-1; 11 nucleotides align to TRBD2. CDR3 length: 13 residues. Germline V gene lookup returns CDR1 KGHSH and CDR2 LQKENI. The CDR3 DNA is TGTGCCAGCTCACCACCGTCTAGCGGGAGGACCCTCTTC. Its translation is CASSPPSSGRTLF.

The genes are TRBV30 and TRBJ1-1; TRBD1 matches 9 bases. Trimming took 0 bases from V and 5 from J; bases not matched to a gene: 4. The germline gives CDR1 GTSNPN, CDR2 SVGIG (reference sequence). The CDR3 sequence is 14 residues long. The CDR3 loop reads CAWSVQTGGTEAFF. DNA for the CDR3: TGTGCCTGGAGTGTTCAGACAGGGGGAACTGAAGCTTTCTTT.

J is TRBJ2-7 and V is TRBV6-1, with TRBD2 identical over 8 bases. The CDR3 spans 14 residues. From germline, CDR1 is MNHNS and CDR2 SASEGT. With 5 bases clipped from V and 5 bases from J, the junction kept 8 bases outside the gene matches. The CDR3 bases are TGTGCCAGCAGTCTGAGCGGGAGAGGCGACGAGCAGTACGTC. Its protein is CASSLSGRGDEQYV.

There are a few counts of this clone. The chain joins TRBV19 to TRBJ2-6; the D gene is possibly TRBD1 (5 bases). The CDR3 covers 13 residues. The V end was cut by 6 bases, the J end by 4 bases, with 7 bases between. Germline lookup yields CDR1 LNHDA and CDR2 SQIVND (reference sequence). The CDR3 DNA is TGTGCCAGTAGCAACAGGGGGGCCAACGTCCTGACTTTC. It codes for CASSNRGANVLTF.

This clone was seen only a few times. The V call is TRBV4-3, the J call TRBJ2-1; 14 nucleotides line up with TRBD2. Losses at the gene ends were 1 base for V and 9 bases for J; bases not matched to a gene: 5. Germline CDR1 and CDR2: LGHNA and YSLEER. The length of the CDR3 is 16 residues. The CDR3 region is CASSQGTSGRSGEQFF. In DNA, the CDR3 is TGCGCCAGCAGCCAAGGGACTAGCGGGAGGAGTGGTGAGCAGTTCTTC.

The chain recombines TRBV29-1 with TRBJ1-2; no clear D gene. The V end was cut by 6 bases, the J end by 0 bases, with 11 bases between. Germline-derived CDR1 and CDR2 are SQVTM and ANQGSEA. CDR3 length equals 13 residues. This CDR3 reads CSVVLGTNYGYTF. The CDR3 DNA sequence: TGCAGCGTAGTACTCGGGACTAACTATGGCTACACCTTC.

The rearrangement links TRBV7-9 to TRBJ1-1, with 12 bases that match TRBD1. The length of the CDR3 is 15 residues. Unmatched junction bases numbered 6, after V lost 5 bases and J lost 5 bases. Germline assignment: CDR1 SEHNR and CDR2 FQNEAQ (reference sequence). This chain's CDR3 is CASSPTGQGATEAFF. As DNA, the CDR3 is TGTGCCAGCAGCCCTACGGGACAGGGGGCAACTGAAGCTTTCTTT.

This clone was detected only a few times. The chain is built from TRBV9 and TRBJ2-5; 9 bases are shared with TRBD1. Germline V gene sequence: CDR1 SGDLS, CDR2 YYNGEE. V shed 4 bases and J 3 bases; nucleotides not matched to a gene: 22. The CDR3 loop spans 20 amino acids. Written as DNA, the CDR3 is TGTGCCAGCAGCCAGGGACAGGGAAGATGGGGCGGCGGGGGAAAAGAGACCCAGTACTTC. It codes for CASSQGQGRWGGGGKETQYF.

This clone was counted a few times. Other DNA sequences in this sample translate to the same CDR3. This chain joins TRBV5-1 and TRBJ2-3; no clear D. Deletions cut 0 bases from V and 0 bases from J, with 5 bases between. Germline V gives CDR1 SGHRS, CDR2 YFSETQ. The CDR3 is made up of 14 amino acids. The CDR3 loop is CASSLGSSTDTQYF. The CDR3 DNA sequence: TGCGCCAGCAGCTTGGGTTCTAGCACAGATACGCAGTATTTT.

The chain has TRBV28 and TRBJ1-2; D possibly corresponds to TRBD1 (6 bases). The CDR3 is 14 amino acids. Germline V gives CDR1 MDHEN, CDR2 SYDVKM. V lost 5 bases to trimming and J lost 3 bases, with 13 bases between them. For the CDR3, the DNA is TGTGCCAGCAGTGAGGGGGTGCGGGACTATGGCTACACCTTC. This gives the protein CASSEGVRDYGYTF.